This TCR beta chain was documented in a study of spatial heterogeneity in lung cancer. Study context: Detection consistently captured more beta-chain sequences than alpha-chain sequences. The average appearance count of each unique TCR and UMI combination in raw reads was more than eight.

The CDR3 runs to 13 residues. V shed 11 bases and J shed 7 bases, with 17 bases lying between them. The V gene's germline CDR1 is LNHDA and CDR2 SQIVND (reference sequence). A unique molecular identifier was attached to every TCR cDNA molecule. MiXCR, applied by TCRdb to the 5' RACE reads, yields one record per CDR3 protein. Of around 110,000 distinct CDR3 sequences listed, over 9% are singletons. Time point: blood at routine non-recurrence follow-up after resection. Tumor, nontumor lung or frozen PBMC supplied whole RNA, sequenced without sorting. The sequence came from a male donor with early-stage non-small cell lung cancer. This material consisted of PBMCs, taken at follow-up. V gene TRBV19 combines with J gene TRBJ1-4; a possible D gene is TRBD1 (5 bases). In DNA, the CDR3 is TGTGCCTGCCAAACGGGGCGCGGTGAAAAACTGTTTTTT. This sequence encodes CACQTGRGEKLFF. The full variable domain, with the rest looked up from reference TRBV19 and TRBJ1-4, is DGGITQSPKYLFRKEGQNVTLSCEQNLNHDAMYWYRQDPGQGLRLIYYSQIVNDFQKGDIAEGYSVSREKKESFPLTVTSAQKNPTAFYLCACQTGRGEKLFFGSGTQLSVL.